This is a list of T cell receptor beta chains from one sample in a study of T cells in Graves' hyperthyroidism and ophthalmopathy. TCRdb called the multiplex PCR reads again in MiXCR, with one record for every CDR3 protein. The sample includes 400,000 or so distinct CDR3 sequences, roughly 13% of them seen just once. The sequenced sample consisted of blood. The origin of the receptors is a man in his fifties or sixties with Graves' ophthalmopathy. Each CDR3 is given with its conserved first and last residue. D genes are given only for firm matches. Not every row has a clone size; where given, it reads once, few, many or a size class.

V gene: TRBV20-1
D gene: TRBD1
clone size: -
J gene: TRBJ1-1
CDR3 protein: CSAPRTGRKDTEAFF
CDR3 DNA: TGCAGTGCCCCCCGGACAGGGAGGAAAGACACTGAAGCTTTCTTT

V gene: TRBV29-1
D gene: TRBD2
clone size: -
J gene: TRBJ2-7
CDR3 protein: CSARDSGSSYEQYF
CDR3 DNA: TGCAGCGCCCGCGACAGCGGGAGCTCCTACGAGCAGTACTTC

V gene: TRBV11-3
D gene: TRBD2
clone size: many
J gene: TRBJ2-2
CDR3 protein: CASSWSGAAGELFF
CDR3 DNA: TGTGCCAGCAGCTGGAGCGGGGCCGCCGGGGAGCTGTTTTTT

V gene: TRBV2
D gene: TRBD2
clone size: -
J gene: TRBJ2-3
CDR3 protein: CASTGGGLATDTQYF
CDR3 DNA: TGTGCCAGCACCGGGGGGGGACTAGCAACAGATACGCAGTATTTT

V gene: TRBV2
D gene: TRBD1
clone size: many
J gene: TRBJ1-6
CDR3 protein: CASRKQGPEPLHF
CDR3 DNA: TGTGCCAGCAGGAAACAGGGGCCGGAGCCCCTCCACTTT

V gene: TRBV5-1
D gene: -
clone size: many
J gene: TRBJ2-3
CDR3 protein: CASSLRAGLHTQYF
CDR3 DNA: TGCGCCAGCAGCTTGAGGGCGGGCCTCCATACGCAGTATTTT

V gene: TRBV12-3/TRBV12-4
D gene: -
clone size: many
J gene: TRBJ2-1
CDR3 protein: CASSPRTTLNDEQFF
CDR3 DNA: TGTGCCAGCAGTCCCCGGACAACATTAAACGATGAGCAGTTCTTC

V gene: TRBV28
D gene: TRBD2
clone size: few
J gene: TRBJ2-2
CDR3 protein: CASSVSGWRENTGELFF
CDR3 DNA: TGTGCCAGCAGTGTTAGCGGGTGGAGGGAAAACACCGGGGAGCTGTTTTTT

V gene: TRBV2
D gene: -
clone size: many
J gene: TRBJ2-1
CDR3 protein: CASNEIQEQFF
CDR3 DNA: TGTGCCAGCAACGAAATTCAGGAGCAGTTCTTC

V gene: TRBV14
D gene: TRBD1
clone size: few
J gene: TRBJ2-6
CDR3 protein: CASSHGTGGTGANVLTF
CDR3 DNA: TGTGCCAGCAGCCACGGGACAGGGGGTACTGGGGCCAACGTCCTGACTTTC

V gene: TRBV12-3/TRBV12-4
D gene: TRBD1
clone size: many
J gene: TRBJ2-2
CDR3 protein: CADRTGRTGELFF
CDR3 DNA: TGTGCCGATAGGACAGGGCGGACCGGGGAGCTGTTTTTT

V gene: TRBV29-1
D gene: TRBD2
clone size: many
J gene: TRBJ2-5
CDR3 protein: CSVEGLAGQETQYF
CDR3 DNA: TGCAGCGTTGAAGGACTAGCGGGACAAGAGACCCAGTACTTC

V gene: TRBV11-2
D gene: -
clone size: many
J gene: TRBJ2-2
CDR3 protein: CASSFPGTKNTGELFF
CDR3 DNA: TGTGCCAGCAGCTTTCCCGGGACAAAGAACACCGGGGAGCTGTTTTTT

V gene: TRBV20-1
D gene: -
clone size: many
J gene: TRBJ1-2
CDR3 protein: CSAREMDSISGYTF
CDR3 DNA: TGCAGTGCTAGAGAAATGGACAGTATCTCTGGCTACACCTTC

V gene: TRBV19
D gene: TRBD1
clone size: -
J gene: TRBJ1-6
CDR3 protein: CASSKGTGGMSYNSPLHF
CDR3 DNA: TGTGCCAGTAGCAAGGGGACAGGGGGCATGTCCTATAATTCACCCCTCCACTTT

V gene: TRBV3-1
D gene: TRBD2
clone size: many
J gene: TRBJ2-7
CDR3 protein: CASSPAGLAGTHEQYF
CDR3 DNA: TGTGCCAGCAGCCCTGCCGGACTAGCGGGGACCCACGAGCAGTACTTC

V gene: TRBV28
D gene: -
clone size: few
J gene: TRBJ2-7
CDR3 protein: CASSVGSQYEQYF
CDR3 DNA: TGTGCCAGCAGTGTCGGGAGCCAGTACGAGCAGTACTTC

V gene: TRBV20-1
D gene: -
clone size: many
J gene: TRBJ2-3
CDR3 protein: CSASFLARDVSTDTQYF
CDR3 DNA: TGCAGTGCTAGCTTCCTCGCTCGGGATGTCAGCACAGATACGCAGTATTTT

V gene: TRBV5-1
D gene: -
clone size: many
J gene: TRBJ1-2
CDR3 protein: CASSLGQSNYGYTF
CDR3 DNA: TGCGCCAGCAGCTTGGGACAATCTAACTATGGCTACACCTTC

V gene: TRBV5-5
D gene: TRBD2
clone size: -
J gene: TRBJ2-3
CDR3 protein: CAISRTSGTYGSTDTQYF
CDR3 DNA: TGTGCCATCAGTCGGACTAGCGGGACGTACGGGAGCACAGATACGCAGTATTTT

V gene: TRBV19
D gene: TRBD2
clone size: -
J gene: TRBJ2-5
CDR3 protein: CASSTGRLAGETQYF
CDR3 DNA: TGTGCCAGTAGTACGGGAAGACTAGCGGGAGAGACCCAGTACTTC

V gene: TRBV28
D gene: -
clone size: many
J gene: TRBJ1-1
CDR3 protein: CASSSFPGGEGRTEAFF
CDR3 DNA: TGTGCCAGCAGTTCGTTCCCCGGGGGCGAAGGTAGGACTGAAGCTTTCTTT

V gene: TRBV25-1
D gene: -
clone size: -
J gene: TRBJ2-1
CDR3 protein: CASSESSSGVRSSYNEQFF
CDR3 DNA: TGTGCCAGCAGTGAATCTTCTTCGGGCGTCCGGAGCTCCTACAATGAGCAGTTCTTC

V gene: TRBV6-1
D gene: -
clone size: many
J gene: TRBJ1-5
CDR3 protein: CASSYMGGNQPQHF
CDR3 DNA: TGTGCCAGCAGTTACATGGGTGGCAATCAGCCCCAGCATTTT

V gene: TRBV20-1
D gene: -
clone size: many
J gene: TRBJ2-7
CDR3 protein: CSARPAMGSYEQYF
CDR3 DNA: TGCAGTGCTAGGCCCGCCATGGGATCCTACGAGCAGTACTTC

V gene: TRBV12-3/TRBV12-4
D gene: -
clone size: many
J gene: TRBJ1-2
CDR3 protein: CASSPASPGGYTF
CDR3 DNA: TGTGCCAGCAGTCCTGCCTCCCCCGGCGGCTACACCTTC

V gene: TRBV20-1
D gene: TRBD1
clone size: many
J gene: TRBJ2-7
CDR3 protein: CSAGLGTGGSYEQYF
CDR3 DNA: TGCAGTGCTGGACTCGGGACAGGGGGCTCCTACGAGCAGTACTTC

V gene: TRBV19
D gene: -
clone size: few
J gene: TRBJ2-4
CDR3 protein: CASSRDLAYTGQYF
CDR3 DNA: TGTGCCAGTAGTCGGGACCTCGCCTACACGGGTCAGTACTTC

V gene: TRBV5-1
D gene: TRBD1
clone size: many
J gene: TRBJ1-1
CDR3 protein: CASSLTGGLNTEAFF
CDR3 DNA: TGCGCCAGCAGCCTGACAGGGGGATTGAACACTGAAGCTTTCTTT

V gene: TRBV28
D gene: TRBD1
clone size: many
J gene: TRBJ2-6
CDR3 protein: CASSLLGQGASGANVLTF
CDR3 DNA: TGTGCCAGCAGTTTATTGGGACAGGGGGCGTCTGGGGCCAACGTCCTGACTTTC

V gene: TRBV6-1
D gene: -
clone size: many
J gene: TRBJ1-2
CDR3 protein: CASSPTIYSSDGYTF
CDR3 DNA: TGTGCCAGCAGTCCTACGATATACTCCTCTGATGGCTACACCTTC

V gene: TRBV30
D gene: TRBD2
clone size: few
J gene: TRBJ2-3
CDR3 protein: CAWGVQAGRGDTQYF
CDR3 DNA: TGTGCCTGGGGTGTGCAAGCGGGAAGGGGAGATACGCAGTATTTT

V gene: TRBV7-6
D gene: -
clone size: many
J gene: TRBJ2-1
CDR3 protein: CASSRGVYNEQFF
CDR3 DNA: TGTGCCAGCAGCCGAGGGGTCTACAATGAGCAGTTCTTC

V gene: TRBV24-1
D gene: TRBD1
clone size: many
J gene: TRBJ1-1
CDR3 protein: CATSASGGANTEAFF
CDR3 DNA: TGTGCCACCAGTGCTTCAGGGGGGGCGAACACTGAAGCTTTCTTT

V gene: TRBV12-5
D gene: TRBD2
clone size: many
J gene: TRBJ2-1
CDR3 protein: CASGLETSADEQFF
CDR3 DNA: TGTGCTAGTGGTTTGGAGACTAGCGCGGATGAGCAGTTCTTC

V gene: TRBV5-1
D gene: -
clone size: -
J gene: TRBJ2-6
CDR3 protein: CASTQGQVSGANVLTF
CDR3 DNA: TGCGCCAGCACCCAAGGTCAAGTCTCTGGGGCCAACGTCCTGACTTTC

V gene: TRBV18
D gene: TRBD1
clone size: many
J gene: TRBJ2-3
CDR3 protein: CASSSGQWSSDTQYF
CDR3 DNA: TGTGCCAGCTCATCGGGACAGTGGTCCTCAGATACGCAGTATTTT

V gene: TRBV7-2
D gene: -
clone size: many
J gene: TRBJ2-3
CDR3 protein: CASRPRGFGTDTQYF
CDR3 DNA: TGTGCCAGCCGCCCGCGCGGGTTCGGCACAGATACGCAGTATTTT

V gene: TRBV14
D gene: -
clone size: -
J gene: TRBJ1-2
CDR3 protein: CASSQVRGATSNYGYTF
CDR3 DNA: TGTGCCAGCAGCCAAGTGAGGGGGGCGACAAGTAACTATGGCTACACCTTC

V gene: TRBV20-1
D gene: -
clone size: -
J gene: TRBJ2-1
CDR3 protein: CSALNRRTSSYNEQFF
CDR3 DNA: TGCAGTGCTTTGAATCGCAGAACAAGCTCCTACAATGAGCAGTTCTTC

V gene: TRBV29-1
D gene: -
clone size: -
J gene: TRBJ1-1
CDR3 protein: CSVDDWDKNTEAFF
CDR3 DNA: TGCAGCGTTGATGATTGGGACAAGAACACTGAAGCTTTCTTT

V gene: TRBV19
D gene: -
clone size: few
J gene: TRBJ1-1
CDR3 protein: CASSMTENTEAFF
CDR3 DNA: TGTGCCAGTAGTATGACAGAGAACACTGAAGCTTTCTTT

V gene: TRBV6-1
D gene: -
clone size: -
J gene: TRBJ1-1
CDR3 protein: CASSTQNGGVGEAFF
CDR3 DNA: TGTGCCAGCAGTACTCAGAACGGGGGGGTCGGTGAAGCTTTCTTT

V gene: TRBV18
D gene: -
clone size: many
J gene: TRBJ2-1
CDR3 protein: CASSPAQYNEQFF
CDR3 DNA: TGTGCCAGCTCACCGGCCCAGTACAATGAGCAGTTCTTC

V gene: TRBV24-1
D gene: TRBD2
clone size: many
J gene: TRBJ2-3
CDR3 protein: CATSWTSGQSDTQYF
CDR3 DNA: TGTGCCACCAGTTGGACTAGCGGGCAGTCAGATACGCAGTATTTT

V gene: TRBV5-1
D gene: -
clone size: many
J gene: TRBJ1-2
CDR3 protein: CASSLEFYGGYTF
CDR3 DNA: TGCGCCAGCAGCTTGGAATTTTACGGCGGCTACACCTTC

V gene: TRBV24-1
D gene: TRBD2
clone size: -
J gene: TRBJ2-2
CDR3 protein: CATSDRASGNTGELFF
CDR3 DNA: TGTGCCACCAGTGATCGAGCTAGCGGGAACACCGGGGAGCTGTTTTTT

V gene: TRBV5-1
D gene: -
clone size: few
J gene: TRBJ2-6
CDR3 protein: CASSFVSNVLTF
CDR3 DNA: TGCGCCAGCAGCTTTGTGTCCAACGTCCTGACTTTC

V gene: TRBV20-1
D gene: -
clone size: -
J gene: TRBJ2-1
CDR3 protein: CSVEGGNPPPNEQFF
CDR3 DNA: TGCAGCGTTGAAGGCGGAAATCCCCCCCCCAATGAGCAGTTCTTC

V gene: TRBV9
D gene: TRBD2
clone size: few
J gene: TRBJ2-7
CDR3 protein: CASSPHSGRAMYEQYF
CDR3 DNA: TGTGCCAGCAGCCCACATAGCGGGAGGGCCATGTACGAGCAGTACTTC

V gene: TRBV29-1
D gene: -
clone size: -
J gene: TRBJ2-7
CDR3 protein: CSVEVLEFRTDYYEQYF
CDR3 DNA: TGCAGCGTTGAAGTATTGGAGTTCCGGACAGACTACTACGAGCAGTACTTC

V gene: TRBV6-1
D gene: TRBD2
clone size: few
J gene: TRBJ2-7
CDR3 protein: CASSAQRLAGVYEQYF
CDR3 DNA: TGTGCCAGCAGTGCCCAACGATTAGCGGGAGTCTACGAGCAGTACTTC

V gene: TRBV18
D gene: -
clone size: many
J gene: TRBJ2-2
CDR3 protein: CASSTTNTGELFF
CDR3 DNA: TGTGCCAGCTCCACTACGAACACCGGGGAGCTGTTTTTT

V gene: TRBV10-3
D gene: -
clone size: many
J gene: TRBJ2-2
CDR3 protein: CAISDPAIGTQNTGELFF
CDR3 DNA: TGTGCCATCAGTGACCCAGCTATCGGGACACAGAACACCGGGGAGCTGTTTTTT

V gene: TRBV20-1
D gene: TRBD2
clone size: few
J gene: TRBJ2-5
CDR3 protein: CSASRREGQETQYF
CDR3 DNA: TGCAGTGCTAGTAGGAGGGAGGGCCAAGAGACCCAGTACTTC